The following is a T cell receptor (beta chain) sequence with its context. What it recognizes is unknown. This CDR3 region has 13 residues. From germline, CDR1 is DFQATT and CDR2 SNEGSKA (reference sequence). Trimming left V 6 bases short and J 9 bases short, with 18 bases between. Sequencing libraries made from TCR beta cDNA carried unique molecular identifiers. It was from about 1 to 10 million T cells that about 500,000 cDNA molecules came. TCRdb fed the PCR reads into MiXCR, producing one record per CDR3 protein. Of hundreds of thousands of distinct CDR3 sequences listed, about 60% are singletons. This entry is derived from a study of post-analysis software for immune sequencing data. Study overall: Multiple sclerosis in the patients followed relapsing-remitting, secondary progressive and progressive-relapsing courses.

Findings of the study overall: Patients used about 5 TRBV segments, including TRBV5-6, TRBV5-1 and TRBV20-1, more often than controls. Strong same-batch co-clustering of samples appeared with F measure clustering. Multiple sclerosis patients showed significantly lower normalized Chao1 diversity than controls did.

The sequencing input was blood. The chain carries TRBV20-1 and TRBJ2-1; D call uncertain. This clonotype was sampled from a girl aged 2-9 years with multiple sclerosis. CDR3 bases: TGCAGTGCCGTCCGGCTAGGTTTGGCTGAGCAGTTCTTC. This gives the protein CSAVRLGLAEQFF.